This T cell receptor (beta chain) originates from a study of cytotoxic CD8 clonotypes in ibrutinib-treated CLL. Only in-frame clones appear in the TCRdb table, and some are missing; sequencing was by immunoSEQ multiplex PCR. The table includes over 140,000 clones, around 84% detected once. The CDR3 consists of 14 residues. Per germline, CDR1 MNHNY and CDR2 SVGAGI (reference sequence). The V end lost 6 bases, the J end lost 7 bases, and 19 bases lay between the germline ends. This TCR derives from a human donor with chronic lymphocytic leukemia. Sample: PBMCs, taken after 36 months of ibrutinib treatment. This chain uses TRBV6-6 with TRBJ2-7; D tentatively fits TRBD1 or TRBD2 (6 bases each). CDR3 loop: CASRRDGGRLEQYF. The CDR3, as DNA: TGTGCCAGCAGACGGGATGGGGGGCGCTTGGAGCAGTACTTC.